The rows below give T cell receptor beta chains drawn from one sample of a study of T-cell memory formation after mild COVID-19. MiXCR, run by TCRdb on the 5' RACE reads, gives a single entry per CDR3 protein. The profile shows more than 10,000 distinct CDR3 sequences, around 15% of them singletons. The sequencing sample was made of PBMCs or a T cell subset sorted from them (not recorded which). The receptor source for this set is a man between 18 and 29 years old who had mild COVID-19 (a few samples of this study predate the infection). Cell type and time point are not known. Each CDR3 is given with its conserved first and last residue. Fields, in order: J gene, D gene, V gene, clone size, CDR3 DNA, CDR3 protein. D genes are given only for firm matches. Part of the rows lack a size; the others show once, few, many or a class for expanded clones.

>TRBJ2-3|TRBD2|TRBV28|many
TGTGCCACCACCTTTAGCGGGGGCGGGGCAGATACGCAGTATTTT
CATTFSGGGADTQYF
>TRBJ2-5|TRBD2|TRBV7-2|many
TGTGCCAGCAGTCGGACTAGCGGAGAGACCCAGTACTTC
CASSRTSGETQYF
>TRBJ2-3|TRBD2|TRBV3-1|many
TGTGCCAGCAGCCAAGGACTAGCGGGGGTTACTAGCACAGATACGCAGTATTTT
CASSQGLAGVTSTDTQYF
>TRBJ1-1|NA|TRBV20-1|many
TGCAGTGCTAGTACGGGTTTGGTTTTCTTT
CSASTGLVFF
>TRBJ1-1|NA|TRBV6-1|many
TGTGCCAGCAGTGAAGGGGGAGGGGGTTTCATTGAAGCTTTCTTT
CASSEGGGGFIEAFF
>TRBJ2-2|NA|TRBV6-5|NA
TGTGCCAGCAGTTACTCCCCCGGGGAGCTGTTTTTT
CASSYSPGELFF
>TRBJ2-7|TRBD2|TRBV5-1|NA
TGCGCCAGCAGGCAGACTAGCGGGAGGGCGTACGAGCAGTACTTC
CASRQTSGRAYEQYF
>TRBJ2-7|NA|TRBV5-1|many
TGCGCCAGCAGCTTGGTTGGCAGGGGCGAGCAGTACTTC
CASSLVGRGEQYF
>TRBJ1-1|NA|TRBV6-2/TRBV6-3|NA
TGTGCCAGCAGTTACTGGGAAGGGGGTCTCGGCACTGAAGCTTTCTTT
CASSYWEGGLGTEAFF
>TRBJ2-7|NA|TRBV5-1|many
TGCGCCAGCAGCCCCTGGTCGCGAAACGAGCAGTACTTC
CASSPWSRNEQYF